This T cell receptor (beta chain) emerged from a study of blood T cell repertoires in COVID-19. Overall study context: The samples span acute and convalescent COVID-19 from the United States, Italy and Spain. The analysed material was cDNA or gDNA that came from T cells, B-cell-depleted T cells, or PBMCs.

The CDR3 spans 14 residues. Germline lookup yields CDR1 SGHTA and CDR2 FQGNSA. Trimming took 0 bases from V and 0 from J, leaving 6 bases between them. Authors' data handling: Nucleated cell number was recorded as an estimate derived from reference gene primer amplification. Measured with immunoSEQ multiplex PCR; TCRdb has only the in-frame clones, and not every one. The V and J calls and clone size come from that table; D and trimming were worked out from the DNA. Among about 220,000 clones listed, around 82% were seen once. This clone was detected only a few times. The sample taken for sequencing was peripheral blood. The chain couples TRBV7-2 to TRBJ2-7; D is unclear. This TCR derives from a human donor in a cohort sampled during active COVID-19. The CDR3 sequence is CASSLASSSYEQYF. The CDR3 DNA follows: TGTGCCAGCAGCTTAGCGAGTAGCTCCTACGAGCAGTACTTC. Together with reference TRBV7-2 and TRBJ2-7, the CDR3 gives the full variable domain: GAGVSQSPSNKVTEKGKDVELRCDPISGHTALYWYRQSLGQGLEFLIYFQGNSAPDKSGLPSDRFSAERTGGSVSTLTIQRTQQEDSAVYLCASSLASSSYEQYFGPGTRLTVT.